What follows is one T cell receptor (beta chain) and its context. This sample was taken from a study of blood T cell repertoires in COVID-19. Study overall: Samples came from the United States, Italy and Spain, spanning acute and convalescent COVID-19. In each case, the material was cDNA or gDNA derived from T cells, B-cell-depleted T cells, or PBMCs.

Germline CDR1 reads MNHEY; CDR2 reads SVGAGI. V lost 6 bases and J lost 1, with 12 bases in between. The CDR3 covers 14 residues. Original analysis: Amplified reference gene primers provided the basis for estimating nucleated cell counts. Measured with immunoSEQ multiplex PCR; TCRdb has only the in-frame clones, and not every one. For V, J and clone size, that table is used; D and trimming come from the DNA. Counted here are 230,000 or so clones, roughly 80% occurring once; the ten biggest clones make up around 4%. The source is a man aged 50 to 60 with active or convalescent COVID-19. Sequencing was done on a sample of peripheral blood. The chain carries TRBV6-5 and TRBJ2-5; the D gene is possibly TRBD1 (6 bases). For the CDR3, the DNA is TGTGCCAGCAGGCGGATAGGGGGCCAAGAGACCCAGTACTTC. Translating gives CASRRIGGQETQYF.